A single sample is the source of the 2 T cell receptor beta chains below, sequenced in a study of vaccination and CD4 T cells after COVID-19. Sequencing of DNA taken from cultured CD4+ T cells relied on the Oncomine TCR Beta short-read assay. One entry per CDR3 protein, called by TCRdb with MiXCR from the PCR reads. The table lists over 15,000 distinct CDR3 sequences, about 42% of them singletons. Treatment denoted: approximately 9-day PBMC culture with coronavirus spike peptide pools or control peptides (ViraFEST assay). The antigens of these receptors remain unknown. The sample was cultured CD4+ T cells from blood. The receptors shown here come from a human donor with COVID-19.

The rearrangement links TRBV5-1 to TRBJ2-7, with 8 bases fitting TRBD2. This CDR3 spans 15 amino acids. Unmatched junction bases numbered 6, after V lost 4 bases and J lost 0 bases. Germline CDR1 is SGHRS and CDR2 is YFSETQ. Written as DNA, the CDR3 is TGCGCCAGCAGCCCTATAGCGGGGAGCTCCTACGAGCAGTACTTC. Residues: CASSPIAGSSYEQYF.

The chain joins TRBV10-3 to TRBJ1-5; 8 bases align to TRBD1. The CDR3 is made up of 14 amino acids. Trimming took 11 bases from V and 2 from J; bases not matched to a gene: 8. The V gene's germline CDR1 is ENHRY and CDR2 SYGVKD. The CDR3: CASATGDGNQPQHF. The CDR3 bases are TGTGCCTCTGCGACAGGGGATGGCAATCAGCCCCAGCATTTT.